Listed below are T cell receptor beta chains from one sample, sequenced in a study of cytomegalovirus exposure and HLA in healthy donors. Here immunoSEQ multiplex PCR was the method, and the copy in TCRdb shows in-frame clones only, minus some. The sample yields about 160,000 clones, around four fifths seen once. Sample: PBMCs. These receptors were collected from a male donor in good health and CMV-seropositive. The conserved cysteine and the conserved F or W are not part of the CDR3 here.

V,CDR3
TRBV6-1,ASNDRGYRYGYT
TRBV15,ATSRDQGVAYGYT
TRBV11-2,ASSLVSGGELF
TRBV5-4,ASTNKGQGLSEQY
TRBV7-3,ASSLGGQGSYNEQF
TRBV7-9,ASSLVTSGGHGKTQY
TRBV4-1,ASSQAASGAYNEQF
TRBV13,ASSLDTSGDGEQY
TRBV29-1,SVEGQGRLNGYT
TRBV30,AWSVQLASNTGELF
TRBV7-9,ASSRDAGDEKLF
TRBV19,ASSIVRRGNSPLH
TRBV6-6,ASSTAGATNEKLF
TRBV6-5,ASSYSDSPYGYT
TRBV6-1,ASTRGAGGTGELF
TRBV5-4,ASSSGQGYGYT
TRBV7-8,ASSLNKQGNSPLH
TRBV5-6,ASKASGRTGAETQY
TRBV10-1,ASSSDRDSGNTIY
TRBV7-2,ASSSWGAGENEQF
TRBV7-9,ASSSGTATEAF
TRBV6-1,ASRSRANYGYT
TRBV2,ASSRTGERSGYT
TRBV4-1,ASSFIGQGVNNEQF